This record concerns one T cell receptor (beta chain) sequence. Its antigen is unknown. This sample's time point: week 35, safety follow-up. Mutant IDH1 20-mer peptide, at 300 ug, made up each vaccine dose, with topical imiquimod. This record belongs to a study of a mutant IDH1 vaccine in newly diagnosed glioma. Clones were read by immunoSEQ multiplex PCR, and TCRdb kept only the in-frame ones, dropping some. This table has about 27,000 clones, 70% to 90% appearing once. V lost 1 base, J lost 8 bases, and 5 bases stayed unmatched. CDR1 is GTSNPN and CDR2 is SVGIG in the germline V gene (reference sequence). The CDR3 has 13 residues.

The receptor comes from a man aged 25-45 years with glioma. Here the sequenced sample was PBMCs, taken from a glioma patient whose treatment included an IDH1 peptide vaccine. V gene TRBV30 combines with J gene TRBJ1-2; 9 bases are shared with TRBD1. CDR3 coding DNA: TGTGCCTGGAGTGAGGACAGGGGTTACGGCTACACCTTC. Its translation: CAWSEDRGYGYTF.